This T cell receptor beta chain is from a study of cytomegalovirus exposure and HLA in healthy donors. Repertoires were generated with immunoSEQ multiplex PCR, while TCRdb's copy carries only in-frame clones and drops some. The repertoire consists of around 200,000 clones, with 80% to 85% occurring once and the leading ten covering 2.8%. The CDR3 has 13 residues. From germline, CDR1 is SQVTM and CDR2 ANQGSEA. Trimming cost V 3 bases and J 6 bases, with 11 bases left between them. The TCR was taken from a woman aged 18 to 35 in good health and CMV-seropositive. The chain links TRBV29-1 to TRBJ2-2; tentatively, D is TRBD2 (5 bases). The sample taken for sequencing was PBMCs. CDR3 in DNA: TGCAGCGTTGATAGCCTAGCCCCCGGGGAGCTGTTTTTT. Protein product: CSVDSLAPGELFF.